This T cell receptor beta chain stems from a study of T cell repertoires in cytomegalovirus infection. Across the study: Researchers turned to recently identified HLA-C-restricted CMV epitopes as well as well-studied HLA-B-restricted ones. Indications came from public TCR beta signatures; they pointed to CMV infection and to a matching HLA type. Study-wide results and caveats: Frequencies of public TCR beta families were cumulated, and this identified carriers of CMV plus the relevant HLA. Ex vivo responses were dominated by HLA-C-restricted CMV-specific TCR beta clonotypes.

From germline, CDR1 is SNHLY and CDR2 FYNNEI. The V end was cut by 6 bases, the J end by 0 bases, with 3 bases between. The CDR3 covers 12 residues. This clonotype has at least ten counts. Its antigen is as yet unknown. TCRdb reanalysed the reads using MiXCR and keeps one entry per CDR3 protein. The repertoire has 750,000 to 950,000 distinct CDR3 sequences, almost 30% of them found once; the top ten carry about an eighth. The sequence was collected from a human donor in good health (CMV status not recorded). Some clones in this sample may be carry-over from other donors' samples. Sequenced here: cultured CD8+ T cells from PBMCs, sampled from culture after CMV antigen stimulation. The chain recombines TRBV2 with TRBJ2-1; D call uncertain. The CDR3, as DNA: TGTGCCAGCAGGGACTCCTACAATGAGCAGTTCTTC. It specifies CASRDSYNEQFF.